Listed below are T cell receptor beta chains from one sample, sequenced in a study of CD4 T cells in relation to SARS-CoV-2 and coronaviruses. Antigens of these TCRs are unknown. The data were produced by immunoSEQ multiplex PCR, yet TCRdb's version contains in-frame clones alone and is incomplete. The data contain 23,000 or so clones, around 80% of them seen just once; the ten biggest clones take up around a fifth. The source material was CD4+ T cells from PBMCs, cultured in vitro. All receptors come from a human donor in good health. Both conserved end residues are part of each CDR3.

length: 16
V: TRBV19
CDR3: CASSNPYRGRITEAFF

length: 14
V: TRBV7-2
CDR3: CASSSISHEYEQYF

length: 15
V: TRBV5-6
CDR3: CASSSSGGSNSPLHF

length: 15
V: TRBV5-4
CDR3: CASSLGSNPQNEQFF

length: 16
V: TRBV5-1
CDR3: CASSTRLAGRSETQYF

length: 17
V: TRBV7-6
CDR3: CASRPGERGGLYNEQFF

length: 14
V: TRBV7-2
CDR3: CASSSTTQQNTIYF

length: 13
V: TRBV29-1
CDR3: CSATQGDAYGYTF

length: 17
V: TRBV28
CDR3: CASSSQGLAGGPNEQFF

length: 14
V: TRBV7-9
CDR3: CASSLTGAQETQYF

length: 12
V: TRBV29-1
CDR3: CSVAGQAGEQYF

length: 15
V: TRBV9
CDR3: CASSVSGDSGNTIYF

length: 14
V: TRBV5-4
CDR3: CASSLKRGNNEQFF

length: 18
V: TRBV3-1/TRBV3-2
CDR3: CASSLDRLAGVPQETQYF

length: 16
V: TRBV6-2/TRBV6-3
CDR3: CASSSYGGGPNSPLHF

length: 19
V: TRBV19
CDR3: CASSGGLAGGHPSTDTQYF

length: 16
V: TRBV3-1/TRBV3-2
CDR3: CASSQGSPRPGNTIYF

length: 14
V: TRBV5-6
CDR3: CASSLVQGGSPLHF

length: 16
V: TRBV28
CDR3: CASGTVGVAPYNEQFF

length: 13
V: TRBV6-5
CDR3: CASTRGDSYEQYF

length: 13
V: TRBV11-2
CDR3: CASRSGYTGELFF

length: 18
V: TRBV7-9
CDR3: CASSSARDRDFMNTEAFF

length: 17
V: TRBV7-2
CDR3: CASSLGRGLSSYNEQFF

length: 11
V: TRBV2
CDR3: CASSYYNEQFF

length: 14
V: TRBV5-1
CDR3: CASSLTTGNYGYTF

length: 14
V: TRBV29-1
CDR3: CSGSTGTSDRELFF

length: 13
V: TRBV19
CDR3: CASRLGGTDTQYF

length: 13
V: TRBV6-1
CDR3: CASSERDRGKLFF

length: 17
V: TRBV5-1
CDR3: CASSSSGGGRSNQPQHF

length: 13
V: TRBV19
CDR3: CASSIAKNTEAFF

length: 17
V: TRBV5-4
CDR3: CASSEPGQGLRSYGYTF

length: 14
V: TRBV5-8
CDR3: CASSRGVSRETQYF

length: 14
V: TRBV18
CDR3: CASSPVGTKETQYF

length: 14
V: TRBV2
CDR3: CASSEVRNNEKLFF

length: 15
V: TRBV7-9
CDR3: CASSLEAVHGGGYTF

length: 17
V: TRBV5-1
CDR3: CASSPNPTGTDGNTIYF

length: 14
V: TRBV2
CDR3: CASSSIPGNTEAFF

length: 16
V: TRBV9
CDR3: CASSVVTGSGTDTQYF

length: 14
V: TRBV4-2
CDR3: CASNPGTGLHEQYF

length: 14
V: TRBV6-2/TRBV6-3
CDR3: CASSYRLSYTEAFF

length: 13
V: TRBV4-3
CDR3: CASSQEAWGEQYF

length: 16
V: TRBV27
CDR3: CASSLGAGGKNTEAFF

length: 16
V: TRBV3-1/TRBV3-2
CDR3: CASSQAPGGGLYEQYF

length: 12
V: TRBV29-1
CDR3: CSVDPRGDGYTF

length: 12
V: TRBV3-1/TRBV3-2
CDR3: CASSQDTYEQYF

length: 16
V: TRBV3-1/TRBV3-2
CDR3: CASSQLAGGPPDTQYF

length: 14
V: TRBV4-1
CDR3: CASSQGPGNQPQHF

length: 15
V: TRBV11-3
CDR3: CASSLGRGLPGELFF

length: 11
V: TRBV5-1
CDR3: CASSLGYEQYF

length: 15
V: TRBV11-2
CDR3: CASSLVSDPNYGYTF

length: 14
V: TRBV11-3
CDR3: CASSLGRDGDTQYF

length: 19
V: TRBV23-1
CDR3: CASSQSGTSGGRLNETQYF

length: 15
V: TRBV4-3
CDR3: CASSQVGQGFNEQYF

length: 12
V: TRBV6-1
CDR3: CATTTGNYEQYF

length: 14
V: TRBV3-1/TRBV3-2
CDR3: CASSQSSGANVLTF